This T cell receptor beta chain was profiled in a study of blood T cells in healthy people across ages (dated by TCRdb to about 2015). Concerning the study at large: In model experiments, template switching captured about one uniquely barcoded TCR beta cDNA molecule for every two T cells. The donors were divided into four age groups: young (average approximately 17 years), middle-aged (over 35), aged (approximately 59) and long-lived (about 84). To track age-related changes in TCR beta repertoire diversity, the study relied on deep sequencing normalized with unique cDNA molecular identifiers. Donors of different ages were randomly distributed across sequencing lanes to avoid experimental bias. The study analyzed two additional independent replicas of 1 million unique cDNA reads from the same blood draw for two donors, one aged 18 to 30 and one aged 80 or older.

In this sample, this clonotype turned up a few times. Its specific antigen is unknown. Base qualities are not recorded, but no much larger clone differs from it by a single base. The donors were 40 or so Caucasian individuals from Russia, aged roughly 6 to 100 years, who were systemically healthy. Each donor gave 8 to 10 milliliters of peripheral blood, collected into EDTA-treated Vacutainer tubes. Ficoll-Paque density-gradient centrifugation was used to isolate PBMCs, with at least 6.5 million obtained per sample. Total RNA, at least 6 micrograms per sample, was extracted from PBMCs with Trizol reagent. Naive CD45RAhigh/CD27high T cell percentages were measured by flow cytometry on a PBMC aliquot from every donor. What the work shows at the level of the full study, not this receptor alone: Observed TCR beta diversity per million T cells fell roughly linearly with age, and a significant reduction was already apparent by age roughly 41. The long-lived group showed more naive CD4+ T cells, fewer expanded clones and increased TCR diversity than the aged group, suggesting age selection. A strong correlation was found between observed TCR beta diversity and the percentage of naive T cells measured by flow cytometry. Because profiling used bulk unsorted PBMCs, naive and antigen-experienced compartments could not be compared conclusively. Estimates of total diversity based on one million sequenced T cells were considered lower bounds and underestimates. The CMV infection status of donors was not known, potentially confounding age-related changes in expanded clonotypes.

Libraries were made using 5' RACE. For sequencing, an Illumina HiSeq 2500 was employed. The second PCR ran for about 7 to 11 cycles and used a J-beta primer mix along with a sample-barcoded 5' primer. Each TCR beta cDNA molecule received a unique molecular identifier from a template-switch 5' adaptor carrying 12 random nucleotides. Each sample yielded at least 3 million CDR3-containing paired-end reads. First-strand cDNA was synthesized from all RNA with the Mint cDNA synthesis kit, primed by a TRBC-specific oligonucleotide. All cDNA was treated with uracil-DNA glycosylase and then went through a first 18-cycle PCR with the universal primers M1SS and BC2_uni_R. Concerning the study's data processing: Normalization of each sample was performed by random selection of 1 million high-quality reads, each carrying a distinct molecular identifier. Reads with shared molecular identifiers were discarded instead of being binned into consensus sequences. MiTCR, set to a Q25 quality threshold and the strictest error-elimination algorithm, was used for CDR3 identification, clonotype clustering and error correction. Lower-bound total TCR beta diversity was estimated with a nonparametric unseen species model using Euler transformation. TCRdb redid the processing of the public reads, applying fastp at Q25 and MiXCR, and retained in-frame beta chains. CDR3 protein sequences are deduplicated, and each keeps its most common genes and DNA. The V and J calls were determined by TCRdb, not by the authors. The sample profile shows 450,000 to 700,000 distinct CDR3 sequences; 25% to 30% of them were found once. The ten largest account for around a sixth of the sample.

Cut back by 0 bases and 5 bases, the V and J ends lie 7 bases apart. CDR1 and CDR2 are drawn from the germline V gene: MNHEY, SVGAGI. The CDR3 numbers 13 residues from cysteine through phenylalanine. Solely the CDR3 DNA is kept, with 39 bases framed from the first base. The sample comprised blood. The sequence joins TRBV6-5 to TRBJ1-1, with the D segment identity uncertain. The sequence was obtained from a woman between 65 and 79 years old in good health. Here is the DNA: TGTGCCAGCAGTTACTCGATTGGGACTGAAGCTTTCTTT. Its translation reads: CASSYSIGTEAFF.